This TCR beta chain was captured by sequencing in a study of CD8 T cells in ankylosing spondylitis. About this clonotype itself: No antigen is known for it. A much larger clone is a single base away; this may be a read error.

Library preparation for TCR beta used quantitative 5'-RACE with molecular barcodes. TCRdb reanalysed the 5' RACE reads using MiXCR and keeps one entry per CDR3 protein. The data show hundreds of thousands of distinct CDR3 sequences, roughly a tenth seen once. CDR1 is DFQATT and CDR2 is SNEGSKA in the germline V gene (reference sequence). The CDR3 length is 15 residues. V was cut by 1 base and J by 0 bases, with 10 bases left in between. Study results and caveats: Typical of ankylosing spondylitis blood, it appeared, was a TCR beta motif of eight highly homologous variants. A subset of motif variants has previously been described in the synovial fluid and blood of reactive arthritis. Relatively scarce in peripheral blood, disease-linked clones were CD8+.

Source material: blood, either unsorted or a sorted T cell fraction (not recorded which). V and J are TRBV20-1 and TRBJ2-4; possibly TRBD2 for D (5 bases). The clonotype was recovered from a male donor with ankylosing spondylitis or in good health (not recorded which). The CDR3: CSARGSGIAKNIQYF. The CDR3 DNA reads as TGCAGTGCTAGAGGCTCGGGGATAGCCAAAAACATTCAGTACTTC.